One and the same sample provided the 9 T cell receptor beta chains below, sequenced in a study of sequential checkpoint blockade in melanoma. The treatment denotes: randomized to nivolumab then ipilimumab (arm A) or the reverse (arm B). Using immunoSEQ multiplex PCR, the repertoire was profiled, and TCRdb retains in-frame clones only, with some absent. The sample has 20,000 or so clones, under 70% seen once. Sequenced here: CD8+ T cells sorted from blood (inferred from file names), sampled from a patient given nivolumab and ipilimumab in sequence. These receptors were taken from a human donor with melanoma.

The rearrangement joins TRBV5-1 to TRBJ1-1; D gene uncertain. The germline V and J ends were trimmed by 4 bases and 1 base, with 8 bases remaining between them. There are 13 residues in the CDR3. CDR1 is SGHRS and CDR2 is YFSETQ in the germline V gene. CDR3 bases: TGCGCCAGCAGCGCGGGGTCGAACACTGAAGCTTTCTTT. As protein: CASSAGSNTEAFF.

The J gene is TRBJ2-3, the V gene TRBV6-1; 7 nucleotides agree with TRBD2. This CDR3 comprises 17 residues. From germline, CDR1 is MNHNS and CDR2 SASEGT. V lost 1 base and J lost 3; bases outside the gene matches: 10. The CDR3 reads CASSEVFGRGKTDTQYF. DNA for the CDR3: TGTGCCAGCAGTGAAGTCTTCGGGCGGGGGAAGACAGATACGCAGTATTTT.

This clone has only a few counts. The chain uses TRBV6-5 and TRBJ1-4; no reliable D call. The germline V gene has CDR1 MNHEY and CDR2 SVGAGI. The CDR3 loop spans 14 amino acids. The V end was cut by 8 bases, the J end by 2 bases, with 12 bases between. The CDR3 loop is CASSQQPTNEKLFF. The CDR3, as DNA: TGTGCCAGCTCCCAACAGCCTACTAATGAAAAACTGTTTTTT.

The chain couples TRBV9 to TRBJ2-2, with D perhaps TRBD1 (6 bases). The CDR3 is 13 residues long. CDR1 is SGDLS, CDR2 YYNGEE, per germline. The V gene lost 3 bases and the J gene lost 6 bases, with 9 bases spanning the gap. The CDR3 DNA reads TGTGCCAGCAGCGAAGGGACATCCGGGGAGCTGTTTTTT. Protein: CASSEGTSGELFF.

V is TRBV9 and J is TRBJ1-2; 8 bases line up with TRBD1. This CDR3 has 17 amino acids. Germline CDR1 and CDR2: SGDLS and YYNGEE. J lost 7 bases, V lost 0 bases, and 14 bases had no gene match. This CDR3 is CASSVDSGGSLGVGYTF. The CDR3 DNA sequence: TGTGCCAGCAGCGTAGATTCAGGGGGCTCCCTAGGAGTTGGCTACACCTTC.

J is TRBJ1-2 and V is TRBV9; D not resolved. Germline V CDR1 and CDR2: SGDLS, YYNGEE. The CDR3 is 15 amino acids. Trimming shortened V by 0 bases and J by 3 bases, and 12 bases separated the two germline ends. CDR3 residues: CASSVEMGQYYGYTF. CDR3 nucleotide sequence: TGTGCCAGCAGCGTAGAAATGGGCCAGTACTATGGCTACACCTTC.

J is TRBJ2-5 and V is TRBV5-1; 10 nucleotides align to TRBD2. The germline gives CDR1 SGHRS, CDR2 YFSETQ. V dropped 4 bases and J dropped 3; count of bases not matched to a gene: 6. The length of the CDR3 is 15 residues. The CDR3 DNA reads as TGCGCCAGCAGCCTAGGGACTAGCGAAAAAGAGACCCAGTACTTC. Protein: CASSLGTSEKETQYF.

J is TRBJ1-2 and V is TRBV10-2; D might be TRBD1 (6 bases). Germline V CDR1 and CDR2: WSHSY, SAAADI. The V end lost 7 bases, the J end lost 6 bases, and 15 bases lay between the germline ends. The CDR3 covers 13 residues. The CDR3: CASNRGRVDGYTF. The CDR3 DNA sequence: TGCGCCAGCAATAGGGGGAGAGTTGATGGCTACACCTTC.

This clone was detected only once. The gene calls are TRBV7-6 and TRBJ2-3; 11 nucleotides match TRBD2. The CDR3 has 15 amino acids. V gave up 5 bases and J gave up 3 bases; unmatched junction bases: 4. CDR1 and CDR2 (germline): SGHVS, FNYEAQ. The CDR3 DNA sequence: TGTGCCAGCAGCCTCATAGCGGGGGGGACAGATACGCAGTATTTT. This encodes CASSLIAGGTDTQYF.